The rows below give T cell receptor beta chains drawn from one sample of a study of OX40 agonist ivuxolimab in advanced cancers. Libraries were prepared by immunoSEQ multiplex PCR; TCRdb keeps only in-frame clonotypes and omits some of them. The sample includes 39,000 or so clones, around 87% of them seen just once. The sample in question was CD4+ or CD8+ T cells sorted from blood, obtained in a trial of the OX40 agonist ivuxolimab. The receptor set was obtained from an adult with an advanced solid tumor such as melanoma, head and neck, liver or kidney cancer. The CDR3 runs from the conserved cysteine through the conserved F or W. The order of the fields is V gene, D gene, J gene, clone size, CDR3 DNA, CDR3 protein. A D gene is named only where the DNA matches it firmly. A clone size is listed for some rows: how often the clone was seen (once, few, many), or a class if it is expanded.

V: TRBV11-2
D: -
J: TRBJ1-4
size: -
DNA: TGTGCCAGCAGCTATGGAAATGAAAAACTGTTTTTT
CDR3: CASSYGNEKLFF

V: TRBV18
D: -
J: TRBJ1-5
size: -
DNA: TGTGCCAGCTCACCCGAATCCGGGGGCGGGAATCAGCCCCAGCATTTT
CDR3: CASSPESGGGNQPQHF

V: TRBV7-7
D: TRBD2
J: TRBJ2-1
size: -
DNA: TGTGCCAGCAGCCCTACTAGCGGTAAACCTAATGAGCAGTTCTTC
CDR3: CASSPTSGKPNEQFF

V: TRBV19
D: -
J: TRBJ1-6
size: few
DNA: TGTGCCAGTAGTAGGCAGGGCGGTAATTCACCCCTCCACTTT
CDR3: CASSRQGGNSPLHF

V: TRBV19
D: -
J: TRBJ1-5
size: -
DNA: TGTGCCAGCTCGATGGCGGGAGGGGGGAGGCAGCCCCAGCATTTT
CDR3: CASSMAGGGRQPQHF

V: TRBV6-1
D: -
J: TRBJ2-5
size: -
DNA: TGTGCCATCGCGGAACAGGGAGCACCCGTAGAGACCCAGTACTTC
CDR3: CAIAEQGAPVETQYF

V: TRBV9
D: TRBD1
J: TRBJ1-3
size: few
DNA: TGTGCCAGCAGCGAGGAGGGTCCGGGACAGGGGGCCTACTCTGGAAACACCATATATTTT
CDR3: CASSEEGPGQGAYSGNTIYF

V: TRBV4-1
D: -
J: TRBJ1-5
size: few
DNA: TGCGCCAGCAGCCAGGATGGACGGAATCAGCCCCAGCATTTT
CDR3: CASSQDGRNQPQHF

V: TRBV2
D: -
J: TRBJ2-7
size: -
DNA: TGTGCCAGCAGTGAGACGTCGTACGAGCAGTACTTC
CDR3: CASSETSYEQYF

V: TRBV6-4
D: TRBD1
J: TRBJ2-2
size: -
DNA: TGTGCCAGCAGTGACTCGCCGACAGGGTATGGCGGGGAGCTGTTTTTT
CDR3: CASSDSPTGYGGELFF

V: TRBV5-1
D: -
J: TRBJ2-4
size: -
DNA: TGCGCCAGCAGCCCGGAGGGGGGAAACATTCAGTACTTC
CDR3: CASSPEGGNIQYF

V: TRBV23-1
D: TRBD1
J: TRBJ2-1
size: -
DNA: TGCGCCAGCAGTTCAGGGGTGCCGGGACAGCTATTCAATGAGCAGTTCTTC
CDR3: CASSSGVPGQLFNEQFF

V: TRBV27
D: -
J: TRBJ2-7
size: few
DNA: TGTGCCAGCAGGGGAGGTTACTACGAGCAGTACTTC
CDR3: CASRGGYYEQYF

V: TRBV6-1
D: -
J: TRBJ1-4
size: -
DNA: TGTGCCACAGTCGGACGGATTAATGAAAAACTGTTTTTT
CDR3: CATVGRINEKLFF

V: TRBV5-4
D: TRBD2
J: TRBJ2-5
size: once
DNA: TGTGCCAGCAGCTTGTCGGGGGGGAGTCTGGAGACCCAGTACTTC
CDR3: CASSLSGGSLETQYF

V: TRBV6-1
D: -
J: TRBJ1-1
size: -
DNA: TGTGCCACTCCAGATAATACAGGGTCGGATTCGGCTTTCTTT
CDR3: CATPDNTGSDSAFF

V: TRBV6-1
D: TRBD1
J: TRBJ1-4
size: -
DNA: TGTGCCAGCAGCAAAGGGGGCGGGAATGAAAAACTGTTTTTT
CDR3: CASSKGGGNEKLFF

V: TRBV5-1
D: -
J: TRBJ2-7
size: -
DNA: TGCGCCAGCAGCTTGGCGGCAGTCTCCTGCGAGCAGTACTTC
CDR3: CASSLAAVSCEQYF

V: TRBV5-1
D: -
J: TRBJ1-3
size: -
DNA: TGCGCCAGCAGCTTGTCAGGGAGCTCTGGAAACACCATATATTTT
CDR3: CASSLSGSSGNTIYF

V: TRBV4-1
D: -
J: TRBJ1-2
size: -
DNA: TGCGCCAGCAGCACTATATCAGGCTACACCTTC
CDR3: CASSTISGYTF

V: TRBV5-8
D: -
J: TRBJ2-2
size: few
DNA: TGTGCCAGCAGCGCCAACGATTGGGGAGGCACCGGGGAGCTGTTTTTT
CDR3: CASSANDWGGTGELFF

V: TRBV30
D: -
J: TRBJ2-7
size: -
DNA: TGTGCCTGGAGTGCCAGGGTCGGGGTGGTCGAGCAGTACTTC
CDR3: CAWSARVGVVEQYF

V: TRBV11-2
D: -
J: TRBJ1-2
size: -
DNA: TGTGCCAGCGCACAAGACGCGGACTATGGCTACACCTTC
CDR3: CASAQDADYGYTF

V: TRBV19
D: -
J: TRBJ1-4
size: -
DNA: TGTGCCAGTAGAGGGGCAGAGAGGAGAGAGCTTAGAGTTGCAACTAATGAAAAACTGTTTTTT
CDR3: CASRGAERRELRVATNEKLFF

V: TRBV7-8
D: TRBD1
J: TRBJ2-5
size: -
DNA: TGTGCCAGTGGACAGGGGGCGGGAGAGACCCAGTACTTC
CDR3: CASGQGAGETQYF

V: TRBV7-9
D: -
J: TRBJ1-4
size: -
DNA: TGTGCCAGCAGCTTTGGACGTGATCTGGGTGAAAAACTGTTTTTT
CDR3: CASSFGRDLGEKLFF

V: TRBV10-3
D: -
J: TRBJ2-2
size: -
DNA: TGTGCCATCAGAGGGACAATCGGGGAGCTGTTTTTT
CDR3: CAIRGTIGELFF

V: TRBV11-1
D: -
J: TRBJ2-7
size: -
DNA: TGTGCCAGCAGCTTAATCGCAGGGAGTAATTACGAGCAGTACTTC
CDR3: CASSLIAGSNYEQYF

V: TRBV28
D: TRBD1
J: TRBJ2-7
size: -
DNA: TGTGCCAGCAGTCCCGGGACAGGGTACGAGCAGTACTTC
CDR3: CASSPGTGYEQYF

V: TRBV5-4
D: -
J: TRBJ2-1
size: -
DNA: TGTGCCAGCAGCTCGGACAATGAGCAGTTCTTC
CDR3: CASSSDNEQFF

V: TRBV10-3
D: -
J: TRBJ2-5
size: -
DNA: TGTGCCATCAGAACCCCAGGAGGAGAGACCCAGTACTTC
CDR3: CAIRTPGGETQYF

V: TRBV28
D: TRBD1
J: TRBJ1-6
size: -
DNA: TGTGCCAGCAGAGTAACGGACAGGGGGATTAATTCACCCCTCCACTTT
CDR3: CASRVTDRGINSPLHF

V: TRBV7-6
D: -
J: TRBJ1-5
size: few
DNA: TGTGCCAGCAGCTCCCCAAATCAGCCCCAGCATTTT
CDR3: CASSSPNQPQHF

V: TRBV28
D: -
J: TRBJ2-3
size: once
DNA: TGTGCCAGCAGTTTATCTCGCGGCCTTTGGGCAGATACGCAGTATTTT
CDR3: CASSLSRGLWADTQYF

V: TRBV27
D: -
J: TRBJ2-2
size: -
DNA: TGTGCCAGCAGTCCGTCCTACACCGGGGAGCTGTTTTTT
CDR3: CASSPSYTGELFF

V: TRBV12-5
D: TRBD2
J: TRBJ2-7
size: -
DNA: TGTGCTAGTGCCGGGACTAGCACCTACGAGCAGTACTTC
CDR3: CASAGTSTYEQYF

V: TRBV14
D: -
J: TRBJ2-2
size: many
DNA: TGTGCCAGCAGCCAAGGAAGAAGGGTGCGGGAGCTGTTTTTT
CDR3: CASSQGRRVRELFF

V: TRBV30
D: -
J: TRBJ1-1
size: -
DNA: TGTGCCTGGAGTTCAACACTGGCTGAAGCTTTCTTT
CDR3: CAWSSTLAEAFF

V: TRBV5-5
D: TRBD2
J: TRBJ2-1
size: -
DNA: TGTGCCAGCAGCGCGACTAGCGGGAGTTATAATGAGCAGTTCTTC
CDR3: CASSATSGSYNEQFF

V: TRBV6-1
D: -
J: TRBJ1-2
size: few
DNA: TGTGCCAGCAATTCCTATGGCTACACCTTC
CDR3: CASNSYGYTF

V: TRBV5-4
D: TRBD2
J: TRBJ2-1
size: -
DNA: TGTGCCAGCAGCTCGGAAGGTAGCGGGAGTTCCTACAATGAGCAGTTCTTC
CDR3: CASSSEGSGSSYNEQFF

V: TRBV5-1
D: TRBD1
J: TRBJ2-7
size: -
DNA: TGCGCCAGCAGCTCGGGACAGACTGAGCAGTACTTC
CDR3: CASSSGQTEQYF

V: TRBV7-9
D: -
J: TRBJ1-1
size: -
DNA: TGTGCCAGCAGCTTGACCCCGAACACTGAAGCTTTCTTT
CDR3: CASSLTPNTEAFF

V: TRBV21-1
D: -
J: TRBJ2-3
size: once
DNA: TGTGCCAGCAGCATGGGACAGGGGATCCGCGTTCAGGATACGCAGTATTTT
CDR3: CASSMGQGIRVQDTQYF

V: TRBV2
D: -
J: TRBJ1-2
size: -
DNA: TGTGCCAGCAGTGAAGATTCGGGGGGCGGTGGCTACACCTTC
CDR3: CASSEDSGGGGYTF

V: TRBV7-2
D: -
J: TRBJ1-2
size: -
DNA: TGTGCCAGCAGCCCACTATATGGCTACACCTTC
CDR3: CASSPLYGYTF

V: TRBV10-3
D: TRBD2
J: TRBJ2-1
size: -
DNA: TGTGCCATCAGTGCCCCGGCTAGCGGCTACAATGAGCAGTTCTTC
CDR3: CAISAPASGYNEQFF

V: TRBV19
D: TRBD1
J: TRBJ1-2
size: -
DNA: TGTGCCAGTAGTCGCAATACAGGGGCGGGCGGCTACACCTTC
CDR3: CASSRNTGAGGYTF

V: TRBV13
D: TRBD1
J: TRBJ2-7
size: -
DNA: TGTGCCAGCAGCACGAGGACAGGGGCCAGATACGAGCAGTACTTC
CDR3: CASSTRTGARYEQYF

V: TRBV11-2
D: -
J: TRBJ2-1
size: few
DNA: TGTGCCAGCAGCTTAACAGAGGGGAATGAGCAGTTCTTC
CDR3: CASSLTEGNEQFF